Sequencing of this TCR beta chain was carried out in a study of CD8+CD57+ T cells in acquired aplastic anemia. Notes on the study in general: The same twenty-nine CD8+ CDR3 sequences occurred in patients and in controls.

With regard to this clonotype: As yet, its antigen is unknown.

The TCR beta profiling, which covered VDJ combination and CDR3 sequence, was carried out using genomic DNA as the template. TCRdb called the reads again in MiXCR, with one record for every CDR3 protein. There are some 200,000 distinct CDR3 sequences in the sample; 50% to 70% occur only once, and 58% lies in the top ten. Germline values: CDR1 ENHRY, CDR2 SYGVKD. This CDR3 region has 13 residues. Trimming removed 2 bases at V and 10 bases at J, with 9 bases between. Individuals selected for sequencing had exhibited CD8+CD57+ cell expansion on flow cytometry. With no exception, the patients had severe acquired aplastic anemia. No patient had been given any therapy when blood was sampled.

The origin of this receptor is a human donor with aplastic anemia. J is TRBJ1-6 and V is TRBV10-3; no firm D call. Specimen: sorted CD4+, CD8+, or CD8+CD57+ T cells (not recorded which) from PBMCs. The CDR3 nucleotides read TGTGCCATCAGTGAGGAACTGGAGTCACCCCTCCACTTT. This codes for CAISEELESPLHF.